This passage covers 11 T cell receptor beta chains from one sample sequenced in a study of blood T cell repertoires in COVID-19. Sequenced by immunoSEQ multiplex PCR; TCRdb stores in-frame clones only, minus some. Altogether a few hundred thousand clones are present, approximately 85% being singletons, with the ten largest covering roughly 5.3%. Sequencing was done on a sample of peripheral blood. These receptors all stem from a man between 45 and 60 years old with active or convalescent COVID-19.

This CDR3 reads CASSKRNTEAFF. CDR3 sequence (DNA): TGTGCCAGCAGTAAGAGGAACACTGAAGCTTTCTTT. The rearrangement links TRBV6-5 to TRBJ1-1, with D uncertain. This CDR3 contains 12 residues. From germline, CDR1 is MNHEY and CDR2 SVGAGI. V lost 5 bases to trimming and J lost 1 base, with 5 bases between them.

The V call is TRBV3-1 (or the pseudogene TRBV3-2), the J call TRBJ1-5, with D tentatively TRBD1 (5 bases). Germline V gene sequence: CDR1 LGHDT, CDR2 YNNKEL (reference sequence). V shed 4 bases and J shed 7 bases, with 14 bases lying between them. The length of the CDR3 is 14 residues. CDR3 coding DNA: TGTGCCAGCAGCCGCACACAGGTTGACCAGCCCCAGCATTTT. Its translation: CASSRTQVDQPQHF.

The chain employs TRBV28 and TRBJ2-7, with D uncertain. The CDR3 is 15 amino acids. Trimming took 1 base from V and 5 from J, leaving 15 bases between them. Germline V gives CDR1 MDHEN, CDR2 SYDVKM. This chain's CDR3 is CASSLSYLGGDEQYF. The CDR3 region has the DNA TGTGCCAGCAGTTTATCCTATCTAGGTGGAGACGAGCAGTACTTC.

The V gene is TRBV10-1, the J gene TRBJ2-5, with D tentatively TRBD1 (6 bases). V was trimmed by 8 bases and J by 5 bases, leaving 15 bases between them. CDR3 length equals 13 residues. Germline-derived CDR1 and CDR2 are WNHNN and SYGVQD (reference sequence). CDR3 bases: TGCGCCAGCTCGGCAGGGGTGAGGGAGACCCAGTACTTC. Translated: CASSAGVRETQYF.

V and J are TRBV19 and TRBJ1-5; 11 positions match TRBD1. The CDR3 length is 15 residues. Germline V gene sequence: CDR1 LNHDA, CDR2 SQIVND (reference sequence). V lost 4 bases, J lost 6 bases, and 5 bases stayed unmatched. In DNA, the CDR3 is TGTGCCAGTAGTACCGGGGACAGGGGGGCTCAGCCCCAGCATTTT. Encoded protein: CASSTGDRGAQPQHF.

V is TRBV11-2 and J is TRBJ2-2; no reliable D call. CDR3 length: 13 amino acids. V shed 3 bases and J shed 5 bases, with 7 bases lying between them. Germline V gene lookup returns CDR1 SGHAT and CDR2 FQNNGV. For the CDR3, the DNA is TGTGCCAGCAGCTTTCAGCGAACCGGGGAGCTGTTTTTT. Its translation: CASSFQRTGELFF.

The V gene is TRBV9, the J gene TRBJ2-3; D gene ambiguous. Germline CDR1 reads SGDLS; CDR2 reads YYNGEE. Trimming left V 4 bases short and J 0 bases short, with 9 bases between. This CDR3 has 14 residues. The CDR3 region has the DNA TGTGCCAGCAGCCCCAGTGCTAGCACAGATACGCAGTATTTT. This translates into CASSPSASTDTQYF.

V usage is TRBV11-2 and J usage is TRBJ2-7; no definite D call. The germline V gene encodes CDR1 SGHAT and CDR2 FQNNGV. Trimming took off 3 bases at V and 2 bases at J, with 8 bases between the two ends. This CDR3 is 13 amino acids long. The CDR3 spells CASSFSFAYEQYF. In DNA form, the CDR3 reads TGTGCCAGCAGCTTTTCATTTGCCTACGAGCAGTACTTC.

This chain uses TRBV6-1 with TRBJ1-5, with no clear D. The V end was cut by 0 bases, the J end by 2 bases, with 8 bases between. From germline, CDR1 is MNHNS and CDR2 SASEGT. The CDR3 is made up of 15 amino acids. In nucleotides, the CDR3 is TGTGCCAGCAGTGAAGCCGGGAGGGGCAATCAGCCCCAGCATTTT. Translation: CASSEAGRGNQPQHF.

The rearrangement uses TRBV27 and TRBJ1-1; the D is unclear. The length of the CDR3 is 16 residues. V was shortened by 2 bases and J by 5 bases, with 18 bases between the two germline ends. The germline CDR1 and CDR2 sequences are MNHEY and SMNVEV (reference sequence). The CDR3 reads CASSLMAVTVGTEAFF. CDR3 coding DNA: TGTGCCAGCAGTTTAATGGCTGTAACAGTAGGAACTGAAGCTTTCTTT.

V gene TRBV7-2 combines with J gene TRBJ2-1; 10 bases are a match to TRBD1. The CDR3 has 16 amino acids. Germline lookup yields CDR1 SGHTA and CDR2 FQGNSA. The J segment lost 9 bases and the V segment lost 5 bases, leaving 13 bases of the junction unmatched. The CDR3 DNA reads TGTGCCAGCAGCCTAAACGAGGACAGGGGGGGCCTTGAGCAGTTCTTC. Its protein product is CASSLNEDRGGLEQFF.